This T cell receptor (beta chain) comes out of a study of Graves' ophthalmopathy and Graves' hyperthyroidism. Study at large: Peripheral blood was gathered at the point of initial diagnosis, before any treatment started.

Study results and caveats: Built on 13 signatures, a model told ophthalmopathy apart from stable hyperthyroidism with approximately 88% sensitivity and around 80% specificity. With a specificity of just under 75% and a sensitivity of more than 65%, the model predicted ophthalmopathy progression.

The CDR3 is 14 amino acids. Germline CDR1 reads SGHKS; CDR2 reads YYEKEE (reference sequence). Of note for this clonotype: Its specificity is not known. A read error may produce the germline difference seen at one junction end.

Amplification from RNA transcripts yielded the TCR beta CDR3 regions. The first round was an RT-PCR with HTBI primers, and the second round was a multiplex PCR. A single record per CDR3 protein comes from TCRdb applying MiXCR to the multiplex PCR reads. This sample has roughly 700,000 distinct CDR3 sequences, with 35% to 50% found just once. The TCR comes from an adult man with Graves' ophthalmopathy. The chain is built from TRBV5-5 and TRBJ1-6, with 7 bases identical to TRBD1. The sequencing input was peripheral blood. In DNA form, the CDR3 reads TGTGCCAGCAGCTCAGGGGGACCTAATTCACTCCTCCACTTT. Protein product: CASSSGGPNSLLHF.